The sequence of this T cell receptor (beta chain) was determined in a study of post-analysis software for immune sequencing data (dated by TCRdb to between 2015 and 2016). Looking at the study overall: The recorded disease courses included relapsing-remitting, secondary progressive and progressive-relapsing multiple sclerosis, and some patients had no subtype annotation. The patient repertoires were compared against some twelve previously published healthy control repertoires obtained from donors aged about 6 to 28 years. A subset of samples was prepared in parallel using single-end sample barcoding, then pooled and co-amplified after Illumina adapter ligation.

Beyond this particular receptor, the publication reports: The control group was slightly older than the multiple sclerosis patient group. Compared with controls, multiple sclerosis patients had significantly lower normalized Chao1 diversity, a finding suggesting substantial peripheral T-cell clonal expansion. Significantly higher frequencies in patients than in controls were found for five or six TRBV segments, including TRBV5-6, TRBV5-1 and TRBV20-1. When samples were clustered directly using the F measure, samples prepared in the same batch co-clustered strongly, which prompted a batch-effect correction.

A remark on this clonotype: Its antigen remains undetermined. No base quality values were provided; no much bigger clone lies one nucleotide off.

Trimming takes 0 bases from V and 2 bases from J, and the germline ends sit 9 bases apart. Counted from cysteine to phenylalanine, this CDR3 has 14 amino acids. Only the CDR3 DNA is retained, 42 bases long and in frame from the first base. The CDR1 and CDR2 encoded by the germline V gene are SGDLS and YYNGEE. Library prep was done by PCR. The data were produced on an Illumina HiSeq 2500. To reduce PCR and sequencing biases, unique molecular identifiers were built into the TCR beta cDNA libraries. Per 1 to 10 million input T cells, some 500,000 cDNA molecules were obtained, such that each molecule approximated one T cell. Patient libraries were prepared and sequenced with the same protocol used for the earlier healthy control dataset. Within a given batch, samples were prepared together, multiplexed and sequenced on the same HiSeq lane. The source study handled its data this way. Raw barcoded reads were processed with MIGEC, discarding single-read molecular identifier groups before consensus assembly and CDR3 extraction. Clonotype tables were post-analysed with VDJtools, and diversity was normalized by down-sampling all datasets to the smallest sample size. Repertoire overlap clustering matched CDR3 amino acid but not nucleotide sequences to correct batch-related cross-sample contamination. TCRdb reworked the public reads: Q25 trimming with fastp, MiXCR clone assembly, productive beta chains retained. Records with the same CDR3 protein are collapsed into one entry carrying the most frequent genes and DNA. It is TCRdb's table, rather than the study itself, that gives the V and J calls and clone size. Recorded for this sample are about 820,000 distinct CDR3 sequences; 53% of them occurred a single time. 4.6% of the sample rests with the top ten.

TCR beta repertoires were profiled from peripheral blood of over 10 young patients with multiple sclerosis to demonstrate the VDJtools post-analysis software. Multiple sclerosis patients were children and adolescents aged roughly 6 to 17 years. The sequence is built from TRBV9 and TRBJ2-7; the D gene is not confidently resolved. This TCR came from a girl between 10 and 17 years old with multiple sclerosis. The specimen sequenced was blood. In nucleotide form, the sequence is TGTGCCAGCAGCGTAGAGTCGTCAACCTACGAGCAGTACTTC. It translates to CASSVESSTYEQYF.